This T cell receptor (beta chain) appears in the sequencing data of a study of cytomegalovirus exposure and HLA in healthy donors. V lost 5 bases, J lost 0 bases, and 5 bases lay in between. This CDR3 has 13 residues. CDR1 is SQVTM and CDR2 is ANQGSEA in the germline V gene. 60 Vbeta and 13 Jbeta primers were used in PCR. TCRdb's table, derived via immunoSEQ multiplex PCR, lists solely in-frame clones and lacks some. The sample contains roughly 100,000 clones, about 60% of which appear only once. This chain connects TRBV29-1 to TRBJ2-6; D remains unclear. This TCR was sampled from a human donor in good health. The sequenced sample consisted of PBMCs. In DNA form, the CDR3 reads TGCAGCGTTCTCAGCTCTGGGGCCAACGTCCTGACTTTC. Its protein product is CSVLSSGANVLTF.